The clone carrying this T cell receptor beta chain has just a few counts. Its cognate antigen is unknown. This record belongs to a study of T cell repertoires in cytomegalovirus infection. About the study: An indication of both CMV infection and matching HLA type came from public TCR beta signatures. The study, taken as a whole, reports: Carriage of CMV together with the relevant HLA was identifiable through cumulative public TCR beta family frequency.

In TCRdb, the reads were re-called with MiXCR into one record per CDR3 protein. The sample yields roughly 920,000 distinct CDR3 sequences, around 30% seen once. The CDR3 has 16 residues. Germline V CDR1 and CDR2: LGHNT, FRNRAP. Trimming left V 4 bases short and J 4 bases short, with 19 bases between. The sample consisted of cultured CD8+ T cells from PBMCs, taken from culture after CMV antigen stimulation. The rearrangement joins TRBV12-5 to TRBJ2-5; D may be TRBD1 (6 bases). This sequence was found in a human donor in good health (CMV status not recorded). Some clones in this sample may be carry-over from other donors' samples. CDR3 in amino acids: CASGSPRSGAPETQYF. In DNA, the CDR3 is TGTGCTAGTGGTTCACCTAGGTCAGGGGCACCAGAGACCCAGTACTTC. Combining the CDR3 with reference TRBV12-5 and TRBJ2-5 gives the whole variable domain DARVTQTPRHKVTEMGQEVTMRCQPILGHNTVFWYRQTMMQGLELLAYFRNRAPLDDSGMPKDRFSAEMPDATLATLKIQPSEPRDSAVYFCASGSPRSGAPETQYFGPGTRLLVL.